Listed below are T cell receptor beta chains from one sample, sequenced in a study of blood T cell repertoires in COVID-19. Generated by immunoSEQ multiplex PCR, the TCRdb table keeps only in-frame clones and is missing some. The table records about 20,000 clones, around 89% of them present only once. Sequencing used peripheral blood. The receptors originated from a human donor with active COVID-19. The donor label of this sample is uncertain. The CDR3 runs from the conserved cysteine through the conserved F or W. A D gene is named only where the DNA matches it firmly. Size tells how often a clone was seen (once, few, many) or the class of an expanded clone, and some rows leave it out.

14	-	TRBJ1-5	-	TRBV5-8	TGTGCCAGCAGCTTCGGACTGCGCAATCAGCCCCAGCATTTT	CASSFGLRNQPQHF
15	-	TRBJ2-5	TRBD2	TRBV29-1	TGCAGCGTTGTAGGCAATAGCGGGGGCTGGGAGACCCAGTACTTC	CSVVGNSGGWETQYF
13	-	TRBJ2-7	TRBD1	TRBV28	TGTGCCAGCAGTTTGGGACAGGGGAACGAGCAGTACTTC	CASSLGQGNEQYF
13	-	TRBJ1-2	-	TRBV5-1	TGCGCCAGCAGCCCCCCCGGGGGCTATGGCTACACCTTC	CASSPPGGYGYTF
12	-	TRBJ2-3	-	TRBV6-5	TGTGCCAGCAACCAGGGTGCAGATACGCAGTATTTT	CASNQGADTQYF
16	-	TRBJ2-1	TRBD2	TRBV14	TGTGCCAGCAGCCAAGAGTGGCGGGGGGGGTTCAATGAGCAGTTCTTC	CASSQEWRGGFNEQFF
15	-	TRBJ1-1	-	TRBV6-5	TGTGCCAGCAGTAAGCCCCCCACAGGGAACACTGAAGCTTTCTTT	CASSKPPTGNTEAFF
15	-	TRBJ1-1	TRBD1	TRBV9	TGTGCCAGCAGCGTAGGGGGACAGGGGGACACTGAAGCTTTCTTT	CASSVGGQGDTEAFF
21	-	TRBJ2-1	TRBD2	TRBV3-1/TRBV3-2	TGTGCCAGCAGCCACGGACCCGGGACTAGCGGGAGGGAGGACTCCTACAATGAGCAGTTCTTC	CASSHGPGTSGREDSYNEQFF
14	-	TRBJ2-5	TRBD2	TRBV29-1	TGCAGCGTTGTGCGGGGGAACTACCAAGAGACCCAGTACTTC	CSVVRGNYQETQYF
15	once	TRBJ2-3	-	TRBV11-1	TGTGCCAGCAGCTTATTCCTGGCTAGCACAGATACGCAGTATTTT	CASSLFLASTDTQYF
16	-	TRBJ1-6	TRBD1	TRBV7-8	TGTGCCAGCAGCTTAGACAGGGGTATAATTAATTCACCCCTCCACTTT	CASSLDRGIINSPLHF
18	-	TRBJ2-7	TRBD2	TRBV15	TGTGCCACCAGCAGCCCCTTCGGGCTAGCGGCGAGGTCCTACGAGCAGTACTTC	CATSSPFGLAARSYEQYF
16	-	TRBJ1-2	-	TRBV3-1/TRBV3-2	TGTGCCAGCAGCCAAGGGGGGGGAACCGGACCTTATGGCTACACCTTC	CASSQGGGTGPYGYTF
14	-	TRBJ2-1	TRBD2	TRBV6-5	TGTGCCAGCAGGGAGCGGGGGGAACACAATGAGCAGTTCTTC	CASRERGEHNEQFF